These 32 T cell receptor beta chains were all obtained from the same sample, sequenced in a study of post-analysis software for immune sequencing data. Study-wide findings and caveats: Patients had higher frequencies than controls of about five TRBV segments, including TRBV5-6, TRBV5-1 and TRBV20-1.

Unique molecular identifiers were built into the TCR beta cDNA libraries. TCRdb ran MiXCR on the PCR reads and lists one entry per CDR3 protein. The table has about 460,000 distinct CDR3 sequences, roughly 45% seen once. Their target antigens are unknown. Material: blood. Receptors were obtained from a girl aged 5-17 years with multiple sclerosis.

This sequence joins TRBV12-5 and TRBJ1-2; D possibly corresponds to TRBD1 (5 bases). Germline-derived CDR1 and CDR2 are LGHNT and FRNRAP. CDR3 length: 21 residues. Trimming shortened V by 0 bases and J by 1 base, and 27 bases separated the two germline ends. CDR3 DNA sequence: TGTGCTAGTGGTTTGGTATTAGGAGTGCGCGGGGCAGGAACCTATAACTATGGCTACACCTTC. Its protein is CASGLVLGVRGAGTYNYGYTF.

The chain is built from TRBV15 and TRBJ2-6, with D uncertain. Trimming cost V 0 bases and J 4 bases, with 16 bases left between them. CDR1 is LNHNV and CDR2 is YYDKDF in the germline V gene (reference sequence). The CDR3 consists of 18 residues. The CDR3 reads CATSREGGRVKGANVLTF. In DNA, the CDR3 is TGTGCCACCAGCAGAGAGGGTGGTCGGGTTAAGGGGGCCAACGTCCTGACTTTC.

The chain is built from TRBV28 and TRBJ2-7, with 8 bases aligning to TRBD1. V shed 2 bases, J shed 7 bases, and the junction held 13 bases outside the gene matches. The CDR3 runs to 16 residues. Germline loops: CDR1 MDHEN, CDR2 SYDVKM. CDR3 sequence (DNA): TGTGCCAGCAGTTTACCCTCGAGACTACAGGGGGGTGAGCAGTACTTC. This translates into CASSLPSRLQGGEQYF.

In DNA form, the CDR3 reads TGTGCCAGCAGTACTGGGGTTTTAGTGGGAGGCCGCACAGATACGCAGTATTTT. Protein: CASSTGVLVGGRTDTQYF. The chain has TRBV6-5 and TRBJ2-3; D may be TRBD2 (6 bases). Germline V lookup: CDR1 MNHEY, CDR2 SVGAGI. V lost 5 bases, J lost 1 base, and 22 bases lay in between. The CDR3 length is 18 residues.

The sample holds a few counts of this clonotype. The CDR3 loop reads CSAKGTRGYYEQYF. The CDR3 DNA sequence: TGCAGTGCTAAAGGGACTAGGGGGTACTACGAGCAGTACTTC. The chain combines TRBV20-1 with TRBJ2-4; TRBD2 aligns across 8 bases. Near its end, the DNA agrees better with TRBJ2-7, so the J call may be wrong. The germline gives CDR1 DFQATT, CDR2 SNEGSKA (reference sequence). The CDR3 is made up of 14 amino acids.

This clonotype was picked up a small number of times. The CDR3 sequence: CASSLSWGVKQYF. DNA of the CDR3: TGTGCCAGCAGTTTATCATGGGGTGTTAAGCAGTACTTC. The chain has TRBV27 and TRBJ2-5, with D uncertain. CDR1 MNHEY and CDR2 SMNVEV come from the germline V gene (reference sequence). The CDR3 has 13 residues. V dropped 0 bases and J dropped 11 bases, with 13 bases sitting between them.

This clonotype was found a few times. The gene calls are TRBV4-1 and TRBJ2-1; 9 bases are shared with TRBD2. J gave up 4 bases and V 4 bases, and 5 bases lay outside the gene matches. The V gene's germline CDR1 is MGHRA and CDR2 YSYEKL. This CDR3 has 15 residues. The CDR3 nucleotides read TGCGCCAGCAGCCTAAGGACTAGCGCATACAATGAGCAGTTCTTC. Translated: CASSLRTSAYNEQFF.

V usage is TRBV5-6 and J usage is TRBJ2-1; tentatively, D is TRBD2 (5 bases). V lost 8 bases to trimming and J lost 0 bases, with 24 bases between them. Germline V gene sequence: CDR1 SGHDT, CDR2 YYEEEE. The CDR3 consists of 18 residues. CDR3 sequence reads: CARPRTCSGESSYNEQFF. The CDR3 region has the DNA TGTGCCAGACCCCGGACGTGCAGCGGAGAAAGCTCCTACAATGAGCAGTTCTTC.

The rearrangement joins TRBV12-3 or TRBV12-4 to TRBJ1-6; tentative D call: TRBD1 (6 bases). The CDR3 is 17 residues long. Trimming stripped 3 bases from V and 5 bases from J, with 17 bases between. The CDR3 sequence: CASSLETGSENNSPLHF. The CDR3 DNA reads TGTGCCAGCAGTTTGGAGACAGGATCAGAGAATAATTCACCCCTCCACTTT.

This clonotype was seen repeatedly, ten times or more. This chain uses TRBV29-1 with TRBJ2-1; D is perhaps TRBD1 or TRBD2 (5 bases each). The germline gives CDR1 SQVTM, CDR2 ANQGSEA. The V gene lost 7 bases and the J gene lost 3 bases, with 16 bases spanning the gap. This CDR3 is 14 amino acids long. DNA of the CDR3: TGCAGCGCCAAGCAGGGAAGCGGCTACAATGAGCAGTTCTTC. Its translation is CSAKQGSGYNEQFF.

This sequence joins TRBV20-1 and TRBJ1-1; D remains unclear. Germline V gene sequence: CDR1 DFQATT, CDR2 SNEGSKA (reference sequence). Trimming pared 2 bases from V and 1 base from J, leaving 11 bases between. The length of the CDR3 is 14 residues. The CDR3 sequence: CSARRAGTNTEAFF. The CDR3 DNA reads TGCAGTGCTAGAAGGGCAGGAACGAACACTGAAGCTTTCTTT.

This clonotype appeared once. V is TRBV20-1 and J is TRBJ1-2; 10 bases map to TRBD1. Germline V gene sequence: CDR1 DFQATT, CDR2 SNEGSKA (reference sequence). Trimming took 3 bases from V and 8 from J; bases not matched to a gene: 6. The CDR3 has 13 amino acids. CDR3 DNA sequence: TGCAGTGCTAGCCCTGGGACAGGGGACGGCTACACCTTC. It encodes CSASPGTGDGYTF.

The chain is built from TRBV5-5 and TRBJ2-5; 11 nucleotides agree with TRBD1. Germline values: CDR1 SGHKS, CDR2 YYEKEE (reference sequence). The junction had 2 bases not matched to a gene; V was cut back by 3 bases and J by 1 base. The CDR3 is 15 amino acids. This CDR3 is CASSSGQGAQETQYF. The CDR3 DNA is TGTGCCAGCAGCTCCGGACAGGGGGCCCAAGAGACCCAGTACTTC.

J is TRBJ2-5 and V is TRBV7-9; D is ambiguous. The V and J ends lost 0 bases and 6 bases respectively, with 8 bases between them. CDR1 and CDR2 from the germline V gene are SEHNR and FQNEAQ (reference sequence). This CDR3 contains 13 residues. As DNA, the CDR3 is TGTGCCAGCAGCTTAGCCTCCGAGAAGACCCAGTACTTC. This codes for CASSLASEKTQYF.

This rearrangement joins TRBV3-1 to TRBJ2-3; D remains ambiguous. This CDR3 spans 15 amino acids. Per germline, CDR1 LGHDT and CDR2 YNNKEL (reference sequence). The V and J ends lost 0 bases and 0 bases respectively, with 7 bases between them. This chain's CDR3 is CASSQDKASTDTQYF. The CDR3 DNA sequence: TGTGCCAGCAGCCAAGATAAGGCAAGCACAGATACGCAGTATTTT.

This chain connects TRBV4-1 to TRBJ2-5; D is unclear. The V gene's germline CDR1 is MGHRA and CDR2 YSYEKL. The V end was cut by 1 base, the J end by 4 bases, with 10 bases between. The CDR3 has 14 residues. Here the CDR3 reads CASSQVVSVETQYF. DNA for the CDR3: TGCGCCAGCAGCCAAGTCGTCAGCGTAGAGACCCAGTACTTC.

This chain connects TRBV24-1 to TRBJ2-3, with 10 bases matching TRBD1. CDR3 size: 15 residues. V trimming: 9 bases; J trimming: 1 base; junction bases outside the gene matches: 6. Germline CDR1 reads KGHDR; CDR2 reads SFDVKD. Here the CDR3 reads CATGRTGGGTDTQYF. The CDR3 DNA is TGTGCCACCGGGCGGACAGGGGGGGGCACAGATACGCAGTATTTT.

V and J are TRBV3-1 and TRBJ2-5, with 8 bases matching TRBD1. Germline loops: CDR1 LGHDT, CDR2 YNNKEL (reference sequence). V was clipped by 0 bases and J by 3 bases; unmatched bases: 6. This CDR3 contains 16 residues. CDR3 amino acids: CASSQDHRTGKETQYF. The CDR3 bases are TGTGCCAGCAGCCAAGATCATAGGACAGGGAAAGAGACCCAGTACTTC.

The chain combines TRBV12-5 with TRBJ2-1, with TRBD1 as a possible D gene (5 bases). V was clipped by 1 base and J by 7 bases, with 14 bases between them. CDR3 size: 15 residues. Per germline, CDR1 LGHNT and CDR2 FRNRAP. CDR3 in DNA: TGTGCTAGTGGTTTGGGGACATTCGGCGTAAATGAGCAGTTCTTC. Amino acid sequence: CASGLGTFGVNEQFF. Combining the CDR3 with reference TRBV12-5 and TRBJ2-1 gives the whole variable domain DARVTQTPRHKVTEMGQEVTMRCQPILGHNTVFWYRQTMMQGLELLAYFRNRAPLDDSGMPKDRFSAEMPDATLATLKIQPSEPRDSAVYFCASGLGTFGVNEQFFGPGTRLTVL.

The V and J genes are TRBV28 and TRBJ2-1; 8 bases line up with TRBD2. The V and J ends lost 6 bases and 3 bases, in that order; junction bases with no gene match: 10. This CDR3 has 16 amino acids. Germline CDR1 reads MDHEN; CDR2 reads SYDVKM. CDR3 sequence (DNA): TGTGCCAGCAGCCTCGGGGGGGTGGAACACTACAATGAGCAGTTCTTC. Translated, it gives CASSLGGVEHYNEQFF. The complete variable domain, with remaining parts taken from reference TRBV28 and TRBJ2-1, reads DVKVTQSSRYLVKRTGEKVFLECVQDMDHENMFWYRQDPGLGLRLIYFSYDVKMKEKGDIPEGYSVSREKKERFSLILESASTNQTSMYLCASSLGGVEHYNEQFFGPGTRLTVL.

This clonotype was detected only a few times. The rearrangement links TRBV10-3 to TRBJ2-1; 7 bases agree with TRBD2. Germline V gene sequence: CDR1 ENHRY, CDR2 SYGVKD. CDR3 length: 14 amino acids. V was pared by 10 bases and J by 0 bases, with 6 bases of the junction left unmatched. The CDR3 here is CATDRGSSYNEQFF. DNA of the CDR3: TGTGCCACCGACCGCGGGAGCTCCTACAATGAGCAGTTCTTC.

This clonotype has a single count. The chain couples TRBV20-1 to TRBJ2-3; TRBD1 or TRBD2 may be the D gene (5 bases each). The CDR3 sequence is 15 residues long. V lost 4 bases to trimming and J lost 4 bases, with 18 bases between them. Germline CDR1 DFQATT, CDR2 SNEGSKA (reference sequence). In DNA, the CDR3 is TGCAGTGCTATTGCGCCAGGGACCTGGGCAGATACGCAGTATTTT. Protein: CSAIAPGTWADTQYF.

V and J are TRBV4-2 and TRBJ2-1; 7 nucleotides line up with TRBD2. Per the germline V gene, CDR1 is LGHNA and CDR2 is YNFKEQ. The CDR3 has 18 amino acids. With V trimmed by 0 bases and J by 0 bases, 8 bases remained unmatched. CDR3 DNA: TGTGCCAGCAGCCAAGATCGGGAGGTTTTAAGCTCCTACAATGAGCAGTTCTTC. It codes for CASSQDREVLSSYNEQFF.

The chain employs TRBV15 and TRBJ2-2; D is unresolved. The V gene's germline CDR1 is LNHNV and CDR2 YYDKDF (reference sequence). Deletions cut 7 bases from V and 0 bases from J, with 12 bases between. The CDR3 totals 15 residues. The CDR3 here is CATKEPFANTGELFF. The CDR3 DNA is TGTGCCACCAAGGAACCCTTCGCGAACACCGGGGAGCTGTTTTTT.

The V gene is TRBV6-2 or TRBV6-3, the J gene TRBJ2-5, with 9 bases lining up with TRBD2. The DNA end is a closer match to TRBJ2-7, so the J assignment may be wrong. The germline gives CDR1 MNHEY, CDR2 SVGEGT. The CDR3 covers 14 residues. In DNA form, the CDR3 reads TGTGCCAGCAGTTACTCGACTAGCGGCTGCGAGCAGTACTTC. The encoded protein is CASSYSTSGCEQYF.

This clonotype was observed a handful of times. CDR3 sequence: CASSYTLERGDSPLHF. DNA of the CDR3: TGTGCCAGCAGTTACACGTTAGAACGCGGAGATTCACCCCTCCACTTT. The genes are TRBV6-6 and TRBJ1-6; D is uncertain. This CDR3 is built from 16 residues. CDR1 and CDR2 from the germline V gene are MNHNY and SVGAGI (reference sequence). The V end lost 2 bases, the J end lost 8 bases, and 16 bases lay between the germline ends.

This chain joins TRBV20-1 and TRBJ2-7; the match to TRBD2 covers 10 bases. V trimming: 6 bases; J trimming: 3 bases; junction bases outside the gene matches: 8. Germline CDR1 DFQATT, CDR2 SNEGSKA (reference sequence). The CDR3 covers 14 residues. The CDR3 spells CSAKAGGPLYEQYF. In DNA form, the CDR3 reads TGCAGTGCCAAAGCGGGAGGGCCCCTCTACGAGCAGTACTTC.

This clonotype was observed a few times. The chain carries TRBV5-1 and TRBJ1-1, with unresolved D. The CDR3 extends over 13 amino acids. Trimming stripped 7 bases from V and 1 base from J, with 11 bases between. Germline values: CDR1 SGHRS, CDR2 YFSETQ. The CDR3 is CASRTVQNTEAFF. CDR3 bases: TGCGCCAGCCGGACGGTCCAGAACACTGAAGCTTTCTTT. The variable domain in full, with the rest retrieved from reference TRBV5-1 and TRBJ1-1, is KAGVTQTPRYLIKTRGQQVTLSCSPISGHRSVSWYQQTPGQGLQFLFEYFSETQRNKGNFPGRFSGRQFSNSRSEMNVSTLELGDSALYLCASRTVQNTEAFFGQGTRLTVV.

The CDR3 nucleotides are TGCGCCAGCAGCTCCGGGACTAGCGGGACCAACAATGAGCAGTTCTTC. Amino acid sequence: CASSSGTSGTNNEQFF. The genes are TRBV5-1 and TRBJ2-1; 13 nucleotides match TRBD2. V was clipped by 3 bases and J by 5 bases; unmatched bases: 5. Germline V gene data show CDR1 as SGHRS and CDR2 as YFSETQ. The CDR3 spans 16 residues.

The CDR3, as DNA: TGTGCCATCAGTGAGAGGCAGGGTGACACTGAAGCTTTCTTT. It translates to CAISERQGDTEAFF. The chain joins TRBV10-3 to TRBJ1-1; a weak D match, TRBD1 (5 bases). This CDR3 contains 14 residues. V lost 2 bases and J lost 3, with 10 bases in between. In germline, CDR1 is ENHRY, CDR2 SYGVKD.

This clonotype appeared once. The chain recombines TRBV7-3 with TRBJ2-1, with D maybe TRBD2 (6 bases). V was cut by 0 bases and J by 8 bases, with 17 bases left in between. This CDR3 contains 16 residues. CDR1 SGHTA and CDR2 FQGTGA come from the germline V gene. In DNA, the CDR3 is TGTGCCAGCAGCTTAACGTTGGAGGGCCCTCGAGATGAGCAGTTCTTC. It codes for CASSLTLEGPRDEQFF.

The CDR3 DNA reads as TGCGCCAGCAGCACGAACGGGGGACTAGCGGTCAATGAGCAGTTCTTC. It translates to CASSTNGGLAVNEQFF. The rearrangement joins TRBV5-1 to TRBJ2-1, with TRBD2 matching 11 bases. The CDR3 loop spans 16 amino acids. The ends lost 4 bases at V and 6 bases at J; junction bases unmatched: 9. Germline V gene sequence: CDR1 SGHRS, CDR2 YFSETQ.